The 17 T cell receptor beta chains presented below share a single source sample, sequenced in a study of cytomegalovirus exposure and HLA in healthy donors. PCR amplification relied on 60 Vbeta primers (plus 13 Jbeta primers). Some clones are missing from TCRdb's copy, which holds only in-frame ones; the method was immunoSEQ multiplex PCR. Of 100,000 to 150,000 clones detected, about four fifths appear once; the ten largest clones hold over 3%. The specimen was PBMCs. All receptors come from a woman in her thirties or forties in good health and CMV-seropositive.

The rearrangement links TRBV28 to TRBJ1-4; TRBD1 matches 8 bases. The CDR3 is made up of 14 amino acids. The V gene's germline CDR1 is MDHEN and CDR2 SYDVKM. With 4 bases clipped from V and 7 bases from J, the junction kept 5 bases outside the gene matches. CDR3 DNA sequence: TGTGCCAGCAGTTCCTCAGGGGGCGGTGAAAAACTGTTTTTT. Its protein is CASSSSGGGEKLFF.

CDR3 sequence (DNA): TGTGCCAGCAGTGAAGTGACTAGCGGATCCTACGAGCAGTACTTC. It codes for CASSEVTSGSYEQYF. V and J are TRBV6-1 and TRBJ2-7; 9 positions agree with TRBD2. V trimming: 1 base; J trimming: 1 base; junction bases outside the gene matches: 2. Germline-derived CDR1 and CDR2 are MNHNS and SASEGT. The CDR3 runs to 15 residues.

The chain links TRBV28 to TRBJ1-3, with a possible D match to TRBD1 (5 bases). V lost 3 bases and J lost 3, with 12 bases in between. CDR3 size: 15 residues. Per germline, CDR1 MDHEN and CDR2 SYDVKM. This CDR3 reads CASSFGGTRGNTIYF. The CDR3 coding sequence is TGTGCCAGCAGTTTCGGAGGGACCCGTGGAAACACCATATATTTT.

The CDR3 region has the DNA TGTGCCAGCAGTTTTTTAAGCGGGAGCGGCACGCAGTATTTT. Translation gives CASSFLSGSGTQYF. The rearrangement uses TRBV28 and TRBJ2-3; TRBD2 matches 8 bases. V shed 3 bases, J shed 9 bases, and the junction held 8 bases outside the gene matches. The germline V gene has CDR1 MDHEN and CDR2 SYDVKM. This CDR3 comprises 14 residues.

This chain connects TRBV9 to TRBJ2-7; a possible D gene is TRBD2 (7 bases). The CDR3 runs 14 residues. V was clipped by 4 bases and J by 2 bases, with 13 bases between them. Germline CDR1 is SGDLS and CDR2 is YYNGEE. The CDR3 region has the DNA TGTGCCAGCAGCCTGGAGGGGGGGACCTACGAGCAGTACTTC. As protein: CASSLEGGTYEQYF.

The chain is built from TRBV27 and TRBJ1-4; a possible D gene is TRBD1 (5 bases). The CDR3 is 16 residues long. The germline V gene encodes CDR1 MNHEY and CDR2 SMNVEV (reference sequence). Trimming removed 4 bases at V and 0 bases at J, with 12 bases between. The CDR3, as DNA: TGTGCCAGCAGTTCGTACGGGACTGCAACTAATGAAAAACTGTTTTTT. Translated, it gives CASSSYGTATNEKLFF.

This clone has only one observation. The genes are TRBV10-1 and TRBJ2-1; D may be TRBD2 (6 bases). The CDR3 is 14 residues long. With 6 bases removed from V and 8 bases from J, the gap between germline ends came to 17 bases. The germline V gene has CDR1 WNHNN and CDR2 SYGVQD (reference sequence). The CDR3 nucleotides are TGCGCCAGCAGCGATGGGACTCACGGGGATGAGCAGTTCTTC. Translation gives CASSDGTHGDEQFF.

The chain carries TRBV19 and TRBJ2-7, with 7 bases matching TRBD1. The junction had 9 bases not matched to a gene; V was cut back by 4 bases and J by 12 bases. The V gene's germline CDR1 is LNHDA and CDR2 SQIVND (reference sequence). The CDR3 loop spans 12 amino acids. This CDR3 is CASSKGGNSRYF. The CDR3 region has the DNA TGTGCCAGTAGTAAAGGGGGCAATTCCCGGTACTTC.

V usage is TRBV19 and J usage is TRBJ2-3, with 10 bases fitting TRBD1. The CDR3 sequence is 12 residues long. Germline V gives CDR1 LNHDA, CDR2 SQIVND (reference sequence). With V trimmed by 5 bases and J by 12 bases, 5 bases remained unmatched. In DNA form, the CDR3 reads TGTGCCAGTAGTCAGGGGACAGGGGACCAGTATTTT. This translates into CASSQGTGDQYF.

This clone was found a few times. This could be a read error, since a much larger clone is one nucleotide away. The J gene is TRBJ2-7, the V gene TRBV2; 7 bases line up with TRBD1. The V and J ends lost 1 base and 3 bases, in that order; junction bases with no gene match: 3. Germline V gives CDR1 SNHLY, CDR2 FYNNEI. This CDR3 is built from 14 residues. The CDR3, as DNA: TGTGCCAGCAGTGAAGGGGCAGGGGGCTACGAGCAGTACTTC. Protein product: CASSEGAGGYEQYF. Supplemented by reference TRBV2 and TRBJ2-7, the full variable domain reads EPEVTQTPSHQVTQMGQEVILRCVPISNHLYFYWYRQILGQKVEFLVSFYNNEISEKSEIFDDQFSVERPDGSNFTLKIRSTKLEDSAMYFCASSEGAGGYEQYFGPGTRLTVT.

V and J are TRBV19 and TRBJ1-3; 8 positions match TRBD1. The length of the CDR3 is 16 residues. Germline CDR1 LNHDA, CDR2 SQIVND (reference sequence). The V segment lost 3 bases and the J segment 2 bases; nucleotides outside the gene matches: 6. DNA for the CDR3: TGTGCCAGTAGTATGGGGACAGGATATACTGGAAACACCATATATTTT. This gives the protein CASSMGTGYTGNTIYF.

The V call is TRBV5-4, the J call TRBJ2-2; no clear D. V lost 0 bases to trimming and J lost 4 bases, with 13 bases between them. CDR3 length: 16 amino acids. Per the germline V gene, CDR1 is SGHNT and CDR2 is YYREEE (reference sequence). CDR3 loop: CASSLAQNLGTGELFF. CDR3 bases: TGTGCCAGCAGCTTGGCCCAGAATCTTGGCACCGGGGAGCTGTTTTTT.

The chain links TRBV6-1 to TRBJ1-4, with no clear D. CDR3 length: 14 residues. Germline loops: CDR1 MNHNS, CDR2 SASEGT. V was trimmed by 3 bases and J by 4 bases, leaving 9 bases between them. As DNA, the CDR3 is TGTGCCAGCAGTGATGCGAGTCTTAATGAAAAACTGTTTTTT. This gives the protein CASSDASLNEKLFF.

This chain links TRBV7-9 with TRBJ2-3, with TRBD2 identical over 10 bases. Germline CDR1 and CDR2: SEHNR and FQNEAQ (reference sequence). This CDR3 region has 16 residues. The V segment lost 0 bases and the J segment 5 bases; nucleotides outside the gene matches: 5. CDR3 sequence reads: CASSLAIASGRDTQYF. CDR3 sequence (DNA): TGTGCCAGCAGCTTAGCGATCGCTAGCGGGAGAGATACGCAGTATTTT.

This rearrangement joins TRBV20-1 to TRBJ2-7; 7 bases are a match to TRBD1. CDR3 size: 11 residues. The V gene end was trimmed by 5 bases and the J gene end by 6 bases; junction bases not matched to a gene: 4. Germline CDR1 reads DFQATT; CDR2 reads SNEGSKA (reference sequence). Written as DNA, the CDR3 is TGCAGTGCTGGACAGGCGGCCGAGCAGTACTTC. The encoded protein is CSAGQAAEQYF.

The CDR3 sequence: CASSWGDGYEAFF. CDR3 in DNA: TGTGCCAGCAGCTGGGGGGACGGATATGAAGCTTTCTTT. The chain couples TRBV5-8 to TRBJ1-1, with D possibly being TRBD1 (5 bases). The germline V gene has CDR1 SGHTS and CDR2 YDEGEE. Trimming removed 3 bases at V and 7 bases at J, with 13 bases between. The length of the CDR3 is 13 residues. The full variable domain, with the rest looked up from reference TRBV5-8 and TRBJ1-1, is EAGVTQSPTHLIKTRGQQATLRCSPISGHTSVYWYQQALGLGLQFLLWYDEGEERNRGNFPPRFSGRQFPNYSSELNVNALELEDSALYLCASSWGDGYEAFFGQGTRLTVV.

The rearrangement links TRBV28 to TRBJ2-7; TRBD2 agrees at 13 bases. Germline V gene sequence: CDR1 MDHEN, CDR2 SYDVKM. V dropped 6 bases and J dropped 2; count of bases not matched to a gene: 7. The CDR3 spans 16 residues. CDR3 residues: CASSSPGTSGAYEQYF. The CDR3 DNA reads TGTGCCAGCAGCTCACCGGGGACTAGCGGGGCCTACGAGCAGTACTTC.